The 31 T cell receptor beta chains reported below all come from one sample, sequenced in a study of blood T cell repertoires in COVID-19. Generated by immunoSEQ multiplex PCR, the TCRdb table keeps only in-frame clones and is missing some. The repertoire holds 150,000 to 200,000 clones, with approximately 86% as singletons. The sequenced sample was peripheral blood. The receptors derive from a man aged 35 to 55 with active or convalescent COVID-19.

The chain carries TRBV6-5 and TRBJ1-5; TRBD1 is a possible D gene (5 bases). CDR1 MNHEY and CDR2 SVGAGI come from the germline V gene. The CDR3 has 13 amino acids. V was pared by 9 bases and J by 3 bases, with 12 bases between. The CDR3 sequence is CASHQGFNQPQHF. In nucleotides, the CDR3 is TGTGCCAGTCATCAGGGATTCAATCAGCCCCAGCATTTT.

This chain uses TRBV21-1 with TRBJ2-3; TRBD1, as called in the table, went unchecked against the DNA. TRBV21-1 is shown as a pseudogene. The CDR3 spans 17 residues. CDR3 sequence (DNA): TGTGCCAGCAGCAAAGAAAGAGACAGAACTCGGACAGATACGCAGTATTTT. Its translation is CASSKERDRTRTDTQYF.

The rearrangement uses TRBV7-6 and TRBJ2-5; maybe TRBD1 (5 bases). CDR3 length: 13 residues. Germline CDR1 SGHVS, CDR2 FNYEAQ. The V and J ends lost 5 bases and 4 bases respectively, with 11 bases between them. CDR3 in DNA: TGTGCCAGCAGCAACGGACAAAGAGAGACCCAGTACTTC. Translating gives CASSNGQRETQYF.

This clone was detected only once. CDR3 amino acids: CASTGGARNEQFF. CDR3 sequence (DNA): TGCGCCAGCACGGGGGGCGCGAGGAATGAGCAGTTCTTC. V gene TRBV5-1 combines with J gene TRBJ2-1; D may be TRBD2 (7 bases). The ends were cut back, 6 bases at V and 7 bases at J, with 14 bases in the middle. The CDR3 extends over 13 amino acids. The germline V gene has CDR1 SGHRS and CDR2 YFSETQ.

The chain carries TRBV30 and TRBJ1-6; D is perhaps TRBD1 (5 bases). CDR1 and CDR2 (germline): GTSNPN, SVGIG (reference sequence). The CDR3 is 13 amino acids. V gave up 1 base and J gave up 7 bases, with 8 bases separating them. The CDR3 spells CAWSARENSPLHF. Here the CDR3 DNA reads TGTGCCTGGAGTGCCAGGGAAAATTCACCCCTCCACTTT.

This sequence joins TRBV28 and TRBJ2-7, with TRBD2 identical over 9 bases. The trim removed 2 bases at V and 3 bases at J, leaving 2 bases unmatched. This CDR3 comprises 14 residues. The germline gives CDR1 MDHEN, CDR2 SYDVKM. CDR3 sequence (DNA): TGTGCCAGCAGTTTAAGCGGGGGGTTCTACGAGCAGTACTTC. Translating it yields CASSLSGGFYEQYF.

The gene calls are TRBV11-2 and TRBJ2-6; no clear D. The V and J ends lost 5 bases and 4 bases respectively, with 9 bases between them. This CDR3 spans 14 amino acids. Germline loops: CDR1 SGHAT, CDR2 FQNNGV. The CDR3 DNA reads TGTGCCAGCAGCCCGCCGCAGGGGGCCAACGTCCTGACTTTC. Protein: CASSPPQGANVLTF.

The chain uses TRBV6-6 and TRBJ1-6; 7 nucleotides align to TRBD1. The trim removed 7 bases at V and 0 bases at J, leaving 6 bases unmatched. The CDR3 sequence is 16 residues long. Germline V lookup: CDR1 MNHNY, CDR2 SVGAGI (reference sequence). CDR3 coding DNA: TGTGCCAGCAATAGGGACAGAAGCTCCTATAATTCACCCCTCCACTTT. This sequence encodes CASNRDRSSYNSPLHF.

The V gene is TRBV6-6, the J gene TRBJ2-3, with D possibly matching TRBD1 (6 bases). The V end was cut by 8 bases, the J end by 1 base, with 16 bases between. This CDR3 spans 15 amino acids. Looked up from germline, CDR1 is MNHNY and CDR2 is SVGAGI (reference sequence). The DNA for the CDR3 is TGTGCCAGCGGGGAACAGGGATTGGGCACAGATACGCAGTATTTT. Translated: CASGEQGLGTDTQYF.

V gene TRBV7-2 combines with J gene TRBJ2-7; D possibly corresponds to TRBD1 (6 bases). The CDR3 length is 14 residues. Looked up from germline, CDR1 is SGHTA and CDR2 is FQGNSA. The V end was cut by 1 base, the J end by 3 bases, with 10 bases between. Here the CDR3 DNA reads TGTGCCAGCAGCTTAGATTACAGGGTCTACGAGCAGTACTTC. Translating gives CASSLDYRVYEQYF.

The gene calls are TRBV11-3 and TRBJ2-3; TRBD2 agrees at 7 bases. The CDR3 extends over 15 amino acids. Trimming removed 5 bases from V and 4 bases from J; junction bases left unmatched: 9. Germline assignment: CDR1 SGHNT and CDR2 YENEEA. The CDR3 region is CASSLPGGGSDTQYF. For the CDR3, the DNA is TGTGCCAGCAGCCTGCCGGGAGGTGGGTCAGATACGCAGTATTTT.

V and J are TRBV21-1 and TRBJ2-5; the D call of TRBD2 is as the table states it, not checked on the DNA. TRBV21-1 is given as a pseudogene. The CDR3 has 17 residues. The CDR3 DNA reads TGTGCCAGCAGCAAATGCGCCCGCGGCGGGGGAGCAGAGACCCAGTACTTC. It yields the protein CASSKCARGGGAETQYF.

J is TRBJ2-6 and V is TRBV28; TRBD2 agrees at 10 bases. V trimming: 4 bases; J trimming: 3 bases; junction bases outside the gene matches: 12. CDR3 length: 19 amino acids. Germline CDR1 is MDHEN and CDR2 is SYDVKM. The CDR3 reads CASSWVPGLASGGANVLTF. The CDR3 nucleotides are TGTGCCAGCAGTTGGGTCCCGGGACTAGCGAGTGGTGGGGCCAACGTCCTGACTTTC.

The chain recombines TRBV6-5 with TRBJ1-5, with TRBD1 identical over 7 bases. Germline V gene sequence: CDR1 MNHEY, CDR2 SVGAGI. This CDR3 region has 15 residues. V was pared by 2 bases and J by 3 bases, with 4 bases of the junction left unmatched. CDR3 amino acids: CASSYAGGDNQPQHF. The CDR3, as DNA: TGTGCCAGCAGTTACGCAGGGGGTGACAATCAGCCCCAGCATTTT.

The sample holds one count of this clone. This sequence joins TRBV12-3 or TRBV12-4 and TRBJ2-7; 7 bases align to TRBD1. V was clipped by 6 bases and J by 5 bases; unmatched bases: 7. The CDR3 is made up of 13 amino acids. The CDR3 coding sequence is TGTGCCAGCAGCCGACAGGGTATCGACGAGCAGTACTTC. It codes for CASSRQGIDEQYF.

V usage is TRBV11-2 and J usage is TRBJ1-1; the match to TRBD1 covers 7 bases. CDR3 length: 15 residues. The J segment lost 9 bases and the V segment lost 5 bases, leaving 15 bases of the junction unmatched. CDR1 SGHAT and CDR2 FQNNGV come from the germline V gene. The CDR3 DNA reads as TGTGCCAGCAGCCCAAATTCGACAGGGAAACTCCAAGCTTTCTTT. Its translation: CASSPNSTGKLQAFF. Based on the CDR3 plus reference TRBV11-2 and TRBJ1-1, the full variable domain is EAGVAQSPRYKIIEKRQSVAFWCNPISGHATLYWYQQILGQGPKLLIQFQNNGVVDDSQLPKDRFSAERLKGVDSTLKIQPAKLEDSAVYLCASSPNSTGKLQAFFGQGTRLTVV.

This rearrangement joins TRBV28 to TRBJ1-2, with a weak D call TRBD1 (6 bases). CDR1 is MDHEN and CDR2 is SYDVKM in the germline V gene. V lost 2 bases to trimming and J lost 4 bases, with 11 bases between them. This CDR3 has 14 amino acids. This chain's CDR3 is CASSLGGRGYGYTF. The CDR3 region has the DNA TGTGCCAGCAGTTTAGGGGGCAGGGGCTATGGCTACACCTTC.

V and J are TRBV2 and TRBJ2-1; D possibly corresponds to TRBD1 (6 bases). V was trimmed by 9 bases and J by 7 bases, leaving 19 bases between them. The CDR3 covers 14 residues. CDR1 is SNHLY and CDR2 is FYNNEI in the germline V gene. The CDR3 nucleotides are TGTGCCAGATCCACAGGGCCTCCGGGGAATGAGCAGTTCTTC. It specifies CARSTGPPGNEQFF.

The chain links TRBV20-1 to TRBJ1-2, with TRBD1 matching over 11 bases. V was clipped by 3 bases and J by 0 bases; unmatched bases: 6. CDR1 and CDR2 (germline): DFQATT, SNEGSKA (reference sequence). The CDR3 extends over 16 amino acids. The CDR3 DNA reads as TGCAGTGCTAGTGGGACAGGGGGATCCTCTAACTATGGCTACACCTTC. It specifies CSASGTGGSSNYGYTF.

The CDR3 spells CASSYSQAPNQPQHF. CDR3 in DNA: TGTGCCAGCAGTTACTCGCAGGCCCCCAATCAGCCCCAGCATTTT. The chain joins TRBV6-2 or TRBV6-3 to TRBJ1-5; D remains unclear. Trimming stripped 0 bases from V and 3 bases from J, with 9 bases between. This CDR3 has 15 amino acids. The germline gives CDR1 MNHEY, CDR2 SVGEGT.

The gene calls are TRBV2 and TRBJ1-1; maybe TRBD1 (5 bases). The CDR3 has 13 residues. Germline V gene data show CDR1 as SNHLY and CDR2 as FYNNEI. Trimming pared 6 bases from V and 3 bases from J, leaving 11 bases between. Here the CDR3 DNA reads TGTGCCAGCAGAGAAACCAGGGACACTGAAGCTTTCTTT. Translated: CASRETRDTEAFF. The variable domain in full, completed from reference TRBV2 and TRBJ1-1, reads EPEVTQTPSHQVTQMGQEVILRCVPISNHLYFYWYRQILGQKVEFLVSFYNNEISEKSEIFDDQFSVERPDGSNFTLKIRSTKLEDSAMYFCASRETRDTEAFFGQGTRLTVV.

The V gene is TRBV12-3 or TRBV12-4, the J gene TRBJ2-7, with D maybe TRBD1 (6 bases). The CDR3 covers 12 residues. Trimming took 3 bases from V and 6 from J, leaving 9 bases between them. CDR3 loop: CASSFRGREQYF. CDR3 bases: TGTGCCAGCAGTTTCAGGGGACGCGAGCAGTACTTC.

The rearrangement uses TRBV12-5 and TRBJ2-5; 8 bases fit TRBD1. The length of the CDR3 is 13 residues. With V trimmed by 2 bases and J by 5 bases, 1 base remained unmatched. Germline V gene data show CDR1 as LGHNT and CDR2 as FRNRAP. For the CDR3, the DNA is TGTGCTAGTGGTTTGAACAGGGGGGAGACCCAGTACTTC. Its protein product is CASGLNRGETQYF.

In DNA form, the CDR3 reads TGTGCCTGGACCCAACAGGGGAGATTTGAAGCTTTCTTT. Translated, it gives CAWTQQGRFEAFF. This chain connects TRBV30 to TRBJ1-1, with TRBD1 matching over 7 bases. J gave up 7 bases and V 4 bases, and 9 bases lay outside the gene matches. Germline loops: CDR1 GTSNPN, CDR2 SVGIG (reference sequence). The CDR3 consists of 13 residues.

This clone has only one observation. The chain uses TRBV28 and TRBJ1-1; D unclear. V was shortened by 2 bases and J by 0 bases, with 25 bases between the two germline ends. In germline, CDR1 is MDHEN, CDR2 SYDVKM. This CDR3 spans 20 amino acids. The CDR3 DNA follows: TGTGCCAGCAGTTTACGGAAGTTCGGGTACACAACTTTAATGAACACTGAAGCTTTCTTT. It yields the protein CASSLRKFGYTTLMNTEAFF.

CDR3 protein: CASRFSVNEQYF. The CDR3 coding sequence is TGTGCCAGCAGATTTAGCGTAAACGAGCAGTACTTC. The gene calls are TRBV6-6 and TRBJ2-7; TRBD2 might be the D (5 bases). V lost 6 bases and J 5 bases, leaving 11 bases between the germline ends. Germline V gene lookup returns CDR1 MNHNY and CDR2 SVGAGI (reference sequence). There are 12 residues in the CDR3.

CDR3 loop: CASSLDTGGLTYEQYF. The CDR3 nucleotides are TGTGCCAGCAGCTTAGATACAGGGGGCCTTACCTACGAGCAGTACTTC. V and J are TRBV7-9 and TRBJ2-7, with 9 bases lining up with TRBD1. This CDR3 comprises 16 residues. With V trimmed by 1 base and J by 2 bases, 6 bases remained unmatched. The germline gives CDR1 SEHNR, CDR2 FQNEAQ (reference sequence).

The CDR3 here is CASRQGAGRGEKLFF. The CDR3 region has the DNA TGTGCCAGCAGGCAGGGGGCGGGTAGGGGTGAAAAACTGTTTTTT. This chain connects TRBV27 to TRBJ1-4, with 8 bases fitting TRBD1. CDR1 is MNHEY, CDR2 SMNVEV, per germline (reference sequence). The CDR3 has 15 residues. V lost 6 bases and J lost 7; bases outside the gene matches: 10.

V and J are TRBV28 and TRBJ1-1; the match to TRBD1 covers 8 bases. V trimming: 5 bases; J trimming: 4 bases; junction bases outside the gene matches: 6. The germline CDR1 and CDR2 sequences are MDHEN and SYDVKM. The CDR3 extends over 14 amino acids. The DNA for the CDR3 is TGTGCCAGCAGTACCGGACAGGGACGCACTGAAGCTTTCTTT. This sequence encodes CASSTGQGRTEAFF.

The chain uses TRBV7-2 and TRBJ2-2, with TRBD2 matching over 11 bases. V trimming: 5 bases; J trimming: 4 bases; junction bases outside the gene matches: 9. The CDR3 is 17 residues long. CDR1 and CDR2 from the germline V gene are SGHTA and FQGNSA. CDR3 DNA sequence: TGTGCCAGCAGCGACAGACTAGCGGGACGGGGCACCGGGGAGCTGTTTTTT. Translated: CASSDRLAGRGTGELFF. Full variable domain (missing parts from reference TRBV7-2 and TRBJ2-2): GAGVSQSPSNKVTEKGKDVELRCDPISGHTALYWYRQSLGQGLEFLIYFQGNSAPDKSGLPSDRFSAERTGGSVSTLTIQRTQQEDSAVYLCASSDRLAGRGTGELFFGEGSRLTVL.

The chain links TRBV4-1 to TRBJ2-1; 9 bases line up with TRBD2. This CDR3 comprises 15 residues. Germline V gives CDR1 MGHRA, CDR2 YSYEKL. V was clipped by 4 bases and J by 8 bases; unmatched bases: 9. The CDR3 protein is CASSLPGGGVDEQFF. Written as DNA, the CDR3 is TGCGCCAGCAGCCTGCCGGGCGGGGGGGTCGATGAGCAGTTCTTC.